Listed here are 10 T cell receptor beta chains from one sample, sequenced in a study of cytomegalovirus exposure and HLA in healthy donors. Primers included in the PCR were 60 Vbeta and 13 Jbeta primers. Some clones are missing from TCRdb's copy, which holds only in-frame ones; the method was immunoSEQ multiplex PCR. The profile shows around 170,000 clones, roughly 80% of them singletons. Specimen: PBMCs. All receptors derive from a man aged 35-49 years in good health and CMV-seronegative.

The V gene is TRBV6-1, the J gene TRBJ2-3; 9 bases are a match to TRBD1. The ends lost 2 bases at V and 5 bases at J; junction bases unmatched: 5. Germline V gene lookup returns CDR1 MNHNS and CDR2 SASEGT. The CDR3 consists of 15 residues. The CDR3: CASSEPGQGRDTQYF. The DNA for the CDR3 is TGTGCCAGCAGTGAACCGGGACAGGGTCGAGATACGCAGTATTTT.

The table lists this clone with a count of one. The V and J genes are TRBV5-6 and TRBJ1-2, with D tentatively TRBD1 (5 bases). The CDR3 spans 14 residues. Trimming cost V 0 bases and J 8 bases, with 14 bases left between them. The V gene's germline CDR1 is SGHDT and CDR2 YYEEEE. As DNA, the CDR3 is TGTGCCAGCAGCTTGGGGGGCGCAAGGGTCGGCTACACCTTC. This sequence encodes CASSLGGARVGYTF.

This clone appeared once. This chain joins TRBV10-1 and TRBJ2-3; 13 bases agree with TRBD2. V lost 10 bases to trimming and J lost 6 bases; unmatched junction nucleotides: 4. This CDR3 region has 13 residues. The V gene's germline CDR1 is WNHNN and CDR2 SYGVQD (reference sequence). DNA for the CDR3: TGCGCCACCCGGACTAGCGGGAGTGATACGCAGTATTTT. Translating it yields CATRTSGSDTQYF.

This clone was counted a few times. Other DNA sequences from this sample encode an identical CDR3 as well. The rearrangement joins TRBV6-5 to TRBJ1-1; D not resolved. V was shortened by 6 bases and J by 0 bases, with 8 bases between the two germline ends. Looked up from germline, CDR1 is MNHEY and CDR2 is SVGAGI. The CDR3 is 13 amino acids. The CDR3 sequence is CASRRQMNTEAFF. The CDR3 nucleotides read TGTGCCAGCAGGAGGCAGATGAACACTGAAGCTTTCTTT.

The J gene is TRBJ2-4, the V gene TRBV11-3, with TRBD2 matching over 11 bases. V lost 1 base and J lost 13; bases outside the gene matches: 12. This CDR3 is 16 amino acids long. Per the germline V gene, CDR1 is SGHNT and CDR2 is YENEEA. The CDR3 DNA sequence: TGTGCCAGCAGCTTAGTCCGGACTAGCGGGTTCCAAACGCAGTACTTC. It codes for CASSLVRTSGFQTQYF.

CDR3 amino acids: CASGLGPGSQFF. CDR3 nucleotide sequence: TGTGCTAGTGGTTTGGGTCCAGGGTCCCAGTTCTTC. V gene TRBV12-5 combines with J gene TRBJ2-1, with D possibly being TRBD1 (5 bases). The germline V and J ends were trimmed by 1 base and 13 bases, with 11 bases remaining between them. The CDR3 covers 12 residues. Germline CDR1 and CDR2: LGHNT and FRNRAP.

This chain joins TRBV4-1 and TRBJ2-7; the match to TRBD2 covers 11 bases. Germline assignment: CDR1 MGHRA and CDR2 YSYEKL. The V segment lost 4 bases and the J segment 2 bases; nucleotides outside the gene matches: 4. The CDR3 is 15 residues long. Here the CDR3 DNA reads TGCGCCAGCAGCCTTCGACTAGCGGGGACCTACGAGCAGTACTTC. Encoded protein: CASSLRLAGTYEQYF.

Comments on this clone: The same CDR3 is also encoded by other DNA sequences in this sample. The V gene is TRBV30, the J gene TRBJ2-1; TRBD1 might be the D (5 bases). V was shortened by 0 bases and J by 6 bases, with 12 bases between the two germline ends. Germline V lookup: CDR1 GTSNPN, CDR2 SVGIG (reference sequence). The CDR3 totals 14 residues. CDR3 loop: CAWSVQRDSNEQFF. For the CDR3, the DNA is TGTGCCTGGAGTGTGCAGAGAGACAGCAATGAGCAGTTCTTC.

The rearrangement links TRBV2 to TRBJ1-1, with 9 bases that match TRBD1. The CDR3 is 18 residues long. The V gene end was trimmed by 6 bases and the J gene end by 0 bases; junction bases not matched to a gene: 14. In germline, CDR1 is SNHLY, CDR2 FYNNEI. In nucleotides, the CDR3 is TGTGCCAGCAGAGGCCCCGGGACAGGGACCTTTATGAACACTGAAGCTTTCTTT. This codes for CASRGPGTGTFMNTEAFF.

The chain has TRBV10-3 and TRBJ2-3, with 11 bases lining up with TRBD2. The junction had 9 bases not matched to a gene; V was cut back by 0 bases and J by 7 bases. This CDR3 has 17 amino acids. CDR1 ENHRY and CDR2 SYGVKD come from the germline V gene. Here the CDR3 reads CAISESTVGLAGYTQYF. In DNA form, the CDR3 reads TGTGCCATCAGTGAGTCGACTGTAGGACTAGCGGGTTATACGCAGTATTTT.